This TCR beta chain was documented in a study of Ad26.COV2.S vaccination and SARS-CoV-2 variants. This CDR3 is built from 15 residues. Germline V gene data show CDR1 as SGHRS and CDR2 as YFSETQ. Trimming took 2 bases from V and 2 from J, leaving 11 bases between them. The treatment denotes: some 20 received Ad26.COV2.S at low or high dose, single or two shots; roughly five received placebo; per-sample allocation not given. All samples were drawn on day 63, counting from the first vaccine or placebo injection. Vaccination employed an Ad26 vector expressing the Wuhan-strain SARS-CoV-2 spike. General study findings and limits: Vaccine recipients surpassed placebo recipients in spike-specific TCR breadth.

Details on this clone: What it binds is not known.

TCRdb's table, derived via immunoSEQ multiplex PCR, lists solely in-frame clones and lacks some. The sample consists of some 500,000 clones, 75% to 90% of them appearing once. The chain employs TRBV5-1 and TRBJ1-3; D possibly corresponds to TRBD1 (5 bases). The TCR originated in a person between 18 and 59 years old who received the Ad26.COV2.S COVID-19 vaccine or a placebo. The source was peripheral blood, collected in a trial of Ad26.COV2.S vaccine versus placebo. The CDR3 DNA reads TGCGCCAGCAGCTTCGGGACTTCGACTGGAAACACCATATATTTT. Translating it yields CASSFGTSTGNTIYF.